The T cell receptor (beta chain) described here comes from a study of blood T cell repertoires in COVID-19. Study as a whole: The origin of the acute and convalescent COVID-19 samples was the United States, Italy and Spain. The cDNA or gDNA used as material had been derived from T cells, B-cell-depleted T cells, or PBMCs.

Germline V gene sequence: CDR1 LGHDT, CDR2 YNNKEL (reference sequence). This CDR3 has 16 residues. The J segment lost 7 bases and the V segment lost 4 bases, leaving 4 bases of the junction unmatched. In the original analysis: Amplification with reference gene primers provided the estimates of nucleated cell counts. TCRdb keeps only in-frame clones here, not all; method: immunoSEQ multiplex PCR. The D gene and trimming were derived from the DNA, and the V and J assignments and clone size from that table. The sample has roughly 220,000 clones, about four fifths seen once; the top ten hold 7.5%. Seattle's cohort entered during active infection and was followed longitudinally.

Source material: peripheral blood. This clonotype was sampled from a woman aged 80 or over with COVID-19, enrolled during active disease. The V gene is TRBV3-1 (or the pseudogene TRBV3-2), the J gene TRBJ2-1, with 16 bases identical to TRBD2. The CDR3 spells CASSPGLAGGQNEQFF. The CDR3 region has the DNA TGTGCCAGCAGCCCGGGACTAGCGGGGGGGCAGAATGAGCAGTTCTTC.